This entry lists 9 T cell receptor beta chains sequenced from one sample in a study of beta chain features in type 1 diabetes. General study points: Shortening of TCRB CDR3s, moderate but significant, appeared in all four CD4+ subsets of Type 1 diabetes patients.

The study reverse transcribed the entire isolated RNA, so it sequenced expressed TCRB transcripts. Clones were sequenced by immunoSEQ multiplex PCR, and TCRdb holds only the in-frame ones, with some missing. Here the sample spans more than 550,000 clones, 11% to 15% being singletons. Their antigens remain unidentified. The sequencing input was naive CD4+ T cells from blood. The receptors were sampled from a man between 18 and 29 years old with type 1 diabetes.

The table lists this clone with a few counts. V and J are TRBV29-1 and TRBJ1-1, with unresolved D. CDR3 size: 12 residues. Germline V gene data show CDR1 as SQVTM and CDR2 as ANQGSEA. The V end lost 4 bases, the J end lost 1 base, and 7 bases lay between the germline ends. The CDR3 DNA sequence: TGCAGCGTTGCAATAGGGAACACTGAAGCTTTCTTT. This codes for CSVAIGNTEAFF.

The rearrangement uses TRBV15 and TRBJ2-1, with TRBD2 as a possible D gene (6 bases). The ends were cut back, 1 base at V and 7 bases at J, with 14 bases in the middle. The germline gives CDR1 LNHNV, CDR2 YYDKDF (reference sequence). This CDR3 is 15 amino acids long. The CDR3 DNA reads TGTGCCACCAGCAGAGTCGGCGGGGTCAATAATGAGCAGTTCTTC. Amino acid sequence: CATSRVGGVNNEQFF. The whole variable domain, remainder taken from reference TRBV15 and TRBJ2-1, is DAMVIQNPRYQVTQFGKPVTLSCSQTLNHNVMYWYQQKSSQAPKLLFHYYDKDFNNEADTPDNFQSRRPNTSFCFLDIRSPGLGDTAMYLCATSRVGGVNNEQFFGPGTRLTVL.

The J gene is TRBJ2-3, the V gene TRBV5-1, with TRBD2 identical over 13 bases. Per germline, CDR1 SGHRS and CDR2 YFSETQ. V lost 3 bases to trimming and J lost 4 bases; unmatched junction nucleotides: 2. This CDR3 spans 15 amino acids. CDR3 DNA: TGCGCCAGCAGCTGGACTAGCGGGAGTTCAGATACGCAGTATTTT. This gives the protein CASSWTSGSSDTQYF.

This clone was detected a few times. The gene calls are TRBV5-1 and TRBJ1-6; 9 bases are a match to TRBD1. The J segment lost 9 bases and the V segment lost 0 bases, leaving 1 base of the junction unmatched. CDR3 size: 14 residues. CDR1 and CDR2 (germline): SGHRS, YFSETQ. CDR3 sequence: CASSLGQGVSPLHF. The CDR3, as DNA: TGCGCCAGCAGCTTGGGACAGGGGGTTTCACCCCTCCACTTT.

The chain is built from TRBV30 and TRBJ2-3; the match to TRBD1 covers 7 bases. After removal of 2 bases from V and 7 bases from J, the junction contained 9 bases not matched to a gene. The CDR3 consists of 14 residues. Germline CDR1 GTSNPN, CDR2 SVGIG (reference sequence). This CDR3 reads CAWSISTGPNTQYF. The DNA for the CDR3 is TGTGCCTGGAGTATCTCGACAGGGCCGAATACGCAGTATTTT.

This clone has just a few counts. The CDR3 sequence is CASSPGQAYNEQFF. CDR3 coding DNA: TGTGCCAGCAGCCCGGGACAGGCGTACAATGAGCAGTTCTTC. The chain uses TRBV5-8 and TRBJ2-1; 8 bases map to TRBD1. V was clipped by 4 bases and J by 4 bases; unmatched bases: 4. The CDR3 has 14 residues. Germline V lookup: CDR1 SGHTS, CDR2 YDEGEE.

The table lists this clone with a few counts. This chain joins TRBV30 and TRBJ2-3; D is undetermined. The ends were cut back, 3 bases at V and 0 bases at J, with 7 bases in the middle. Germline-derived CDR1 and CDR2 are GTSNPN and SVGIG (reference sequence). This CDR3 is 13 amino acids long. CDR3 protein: CAWSRDSTDTQYF. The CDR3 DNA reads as TGTGCCTGGAGCCGTGACAGCACAGATACGCAGTATTTT. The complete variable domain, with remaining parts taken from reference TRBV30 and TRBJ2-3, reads SQTIHQWPATLVQPVGSPLSLECTVEGTSNPNLYWYRQAAGRGLQLLFYSVGIGQISSEVPQNLSASRPQDRQFILSSKKLLLSDSGFYLCAWSRDSTDTQYFGPGTRLTVL.

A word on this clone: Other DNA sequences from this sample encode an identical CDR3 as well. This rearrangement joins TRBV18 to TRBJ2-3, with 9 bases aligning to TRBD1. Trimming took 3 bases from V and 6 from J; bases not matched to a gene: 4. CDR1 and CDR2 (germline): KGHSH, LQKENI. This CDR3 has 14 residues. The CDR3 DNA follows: TGTGCCAGCTCACCCGGGACAGGGCTGGATACGCAGTATTTT. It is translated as CASSPGTGLDTQYF.

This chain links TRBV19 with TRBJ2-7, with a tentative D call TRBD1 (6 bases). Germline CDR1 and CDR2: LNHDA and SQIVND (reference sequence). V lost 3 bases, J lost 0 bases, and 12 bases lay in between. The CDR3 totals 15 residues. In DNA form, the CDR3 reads TGTGCCAGTAGTATCCAGGGGAGATTCTCCTACGAGCAGTACTTC. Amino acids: CASSIQGRFSYEQYF.